A selection of T cell receptor beta chains follows, all from one sample in a study of blood T cell repertoires in COVID-19. The data were produced by immunoSEQ multiplex PCR, yet TCRdb's version contains in-frame clones alone and is incomplete. The data contain about 260,000 clones, around 86% of them singletons. Input material: peripheral blood. Every receptor here comes from a human donor in a cohort sampled during active COVID-19. Each CDR3 is given with its conserved first and last residue. The size field is filled for only some rows; it gives once, few, many or a size class.

TRBJ2-5	-	TRBV6-6	CASSPGLAVLEQETQYF
TRBJ1-6	-	TRBV28	CASSSGQGGGSYNSPLHF
TRBJ2-3	-	TRBV5-1	CASSQPLASTDTQYF
TRBJ2-2	-	TRBV2	CASRFGPGRAGELFF
TRBJ2-2	-	TRBV27	CASRQGLNTGELFF
TRBJ2-1	once	TRBV11-3	CASSLEHSGDEQFF
TRBJ1-6	-	TRBV28	CASGVRGSPLHF
TRBJ1-1	-	TRBV29-1	CSAGGQGEAFF
TRBJ2-1	once	TRBV7-2	CASSSPDNYNEQFF
TRBJ2-1	few	TRBV7-8	CASSPRVYNEQFF
TRBJ1-2	-	TRBV2	CASTRQGYNYGYTF
TRBJ2-7	-	TRBV13	CASSLMSAGAGEQYF
TRBJ2-5	-	TRBV7-9	CASSSSTPAQYF
TRBJ2-3	-	TRBV21-1	CAIRPREGRVSPHTDTQYF